Described below is a single T cell receptor beta chain sequence and its context. Antigen specificity is unknown. The data were produced by immunoSEQ multiplex PCR, yet TCRdb's version contains in-frame clones alone and is incomplete. The sample has tens of thousands of clones, 87% seen once. This specimen comes from a study of PD-L1 blockade in urothelial cancer. As for the study in general: Of some 28 patients, twenty-five were males with bladder-origin urothelial cancer. Prior chemotherapy regimens per patient numbered 0 to 3. Study observations and caveats: Better survival was forecast by a pretreatment blood TCR clonality below the median.

Patient disease was locally advanced or metastatic urothelial carcinoma. The receptor was isolated from a man aged 60-69 years with urothelial cancer. Here the sequenced sample was PBMCs, taken around atezolizumab (anti-PD-L1) treatment.

CDR3 amino acids: CASITGGITGELFF. For the CDR3, the DNA is TGTGCCAGTATAACAGGGGGGATCACCGGGGAGCTGTTTTTT. The gene calls are TRBV19 and TRBJ2-2; 8 bases match TRBD1. Germline CDR1 LNHDA, CDR2 SQIVND (reference sequence). CDR3 length: 14 amino acids. Trimming removed 7 bases from V and 4 bases from J; junction bases left unmatched: 5.